The T cell receptor (beta chain) under discussion was sequenced for a study of low-dose radiotherapy and immunotherapy resistance in tumors. Study-wide context: On an every-two-weeks schedule, patients received intravenous nivolumab 240 mg, along with ipilimumab 1 mg/kg every six weeks.

Germline V lookup: CDR1 DFQATT, CDR2 SNEGSKA (reference sequence). The CDR3 runs 14 residues. V lost 3 bases to trimming and J lost 4 bases; unmatched junction nucleotides: 5. cDNA synthesis used a TRAV/TRBV-specific primer set for both chains. A roughly 22-cycle PCR with a constant-region primer and V-primer adapter amplified TCRs. mRNA, once isolated, was amplified by in vitro transcription. TCRdb fed the reads into MiXCR, producing one record per CDR3 protein. The repertoire holds around 60,000 distinct CDR3 sequences, approximately 22% seen once, with roughly 6.7% in the top ten. This clonotype was found many times. The time point is: after trial treatment. Stated treatment: LDRT plus nivolumab, ipilimumab, low-dose cyclophosphamide and aspirin (RACIN trial). Low-dose radiotherapy and low-dose cyclophosphamide, together with aspirin, ipilimumab and nivolumab, were given to donors.

Here the sequenced sample was PBMCs, taken after low-dose radiotherapy plus immunotherapy. The chain links TRBV20-1 to TRBJ2-3; 9 bases line up with TRBD1. The clonotype originates from a male donor with prostate cancer. The CDR3, as DNA: TGCAGTGCTAGGGGGACAGGGTTCCCAGATACGCAGTATTTT. Protein: CSARGTGFPDTQYF.